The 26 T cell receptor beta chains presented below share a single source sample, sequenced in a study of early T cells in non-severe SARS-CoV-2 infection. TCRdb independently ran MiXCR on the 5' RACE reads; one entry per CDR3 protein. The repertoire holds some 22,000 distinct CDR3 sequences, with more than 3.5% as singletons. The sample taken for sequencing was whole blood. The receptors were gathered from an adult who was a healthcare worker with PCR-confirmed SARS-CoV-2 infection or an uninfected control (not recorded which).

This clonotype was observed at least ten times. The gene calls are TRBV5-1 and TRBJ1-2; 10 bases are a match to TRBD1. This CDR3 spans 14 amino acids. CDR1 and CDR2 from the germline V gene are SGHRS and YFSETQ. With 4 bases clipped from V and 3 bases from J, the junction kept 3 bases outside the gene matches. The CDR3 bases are TGCGCCAGCAGCGAGACAGGGGGCGACTATGGCTACACCTTC. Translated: CASSETGGDYGYTF.

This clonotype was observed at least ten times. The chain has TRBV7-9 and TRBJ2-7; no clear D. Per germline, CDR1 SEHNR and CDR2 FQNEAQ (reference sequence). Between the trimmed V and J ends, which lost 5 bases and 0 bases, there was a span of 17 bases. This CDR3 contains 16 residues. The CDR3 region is CASSTGRTADSYEQYF. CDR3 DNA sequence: TGTGCCAGCAGCACCGGCCGGACGGCAGACTCCTACGAGCAGTACTTC.

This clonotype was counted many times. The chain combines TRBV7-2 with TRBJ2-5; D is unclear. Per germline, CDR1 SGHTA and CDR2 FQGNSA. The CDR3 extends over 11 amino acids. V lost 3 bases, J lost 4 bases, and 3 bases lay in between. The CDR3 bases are TGTGCCAGCAGCTTGTCAGAGACCCAGTACTTC. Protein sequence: CASSLSETQYF.

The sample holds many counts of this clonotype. The CDR3 spells CASSLGAGYGYTF. The DNA for the CDR3 is TGTGCCAGCAGTTTAGGCGCAGGCTATGGCTACACCTTC. V gene TRBV12-3 or TRBV12-4 combines with J gene TRBJ1-2; no firm D call. Deletions cut 1 base from V and 4 bases from J, with 7 bases between. This CDR3 is 13 amino acids long.

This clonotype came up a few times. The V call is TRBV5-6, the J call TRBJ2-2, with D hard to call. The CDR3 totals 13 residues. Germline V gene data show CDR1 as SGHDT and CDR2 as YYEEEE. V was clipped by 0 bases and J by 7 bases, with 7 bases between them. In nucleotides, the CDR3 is TGTGCCAGCAGCTTGGTAGATGGCGGGGAGCTGTTTTTT. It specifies CASSLVDGGELFF.

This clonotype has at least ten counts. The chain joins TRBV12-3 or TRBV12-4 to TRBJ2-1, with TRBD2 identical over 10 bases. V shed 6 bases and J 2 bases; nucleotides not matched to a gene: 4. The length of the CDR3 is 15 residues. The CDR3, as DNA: TGTGCCAGCAGGTCTAGCGGGGGTACCTACAATGAGCAGTTCTTC. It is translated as CASRSSGGTYNEQFF.

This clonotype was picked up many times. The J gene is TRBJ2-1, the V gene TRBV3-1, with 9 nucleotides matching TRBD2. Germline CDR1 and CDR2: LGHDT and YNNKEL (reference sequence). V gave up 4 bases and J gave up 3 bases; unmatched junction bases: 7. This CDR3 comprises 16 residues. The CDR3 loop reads CASSRLSGGDYNEQFF. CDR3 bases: TGTGCCAGCAGCCGACTTAGCGGGGGAGACTACAATGAGCAGTTCTTC.

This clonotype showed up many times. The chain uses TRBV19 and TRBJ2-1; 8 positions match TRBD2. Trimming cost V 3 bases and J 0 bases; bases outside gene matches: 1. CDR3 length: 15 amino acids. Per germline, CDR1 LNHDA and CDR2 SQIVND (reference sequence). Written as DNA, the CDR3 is TGTGCCAGTAGTATCGGGGGGGGCTCCTACAATGAGCAGTTCTTC. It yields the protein CASSIGGGSYNEQFF.

CDR3 nucleotide sequence: TGCGCCAGCACTTCGGGGAGCTCCTACGAGCAGTACTTC. Its translation is CASTSGSSYEQYF. The chain recombines TRBV5-1 with TRBJ2-7; a possible D gene is TRBD2 (5 bases). V gave up 6 bases and J gave up 0 bases, with 10 bases separating them. The CDR3 contains 13 residues. In germline, CDR1 is SGHRS, CDR2 YFSETQ.

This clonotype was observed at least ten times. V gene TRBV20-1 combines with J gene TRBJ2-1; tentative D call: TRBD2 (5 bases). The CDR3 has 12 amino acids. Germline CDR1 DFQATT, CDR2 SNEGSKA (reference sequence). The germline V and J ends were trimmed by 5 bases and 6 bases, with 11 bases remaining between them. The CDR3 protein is CSASSSSNEQFF. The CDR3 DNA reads TGCAGTGCTTCTTCTAGCTCCAATGAGCAGTTCTTC.

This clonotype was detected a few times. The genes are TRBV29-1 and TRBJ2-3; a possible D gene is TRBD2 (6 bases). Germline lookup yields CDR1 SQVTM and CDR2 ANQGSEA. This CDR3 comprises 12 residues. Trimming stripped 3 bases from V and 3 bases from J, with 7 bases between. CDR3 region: CSVDGGTDTQYF. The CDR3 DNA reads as TGCAGCGTTGACGGGGGAACAGATACGCAGTATTTT.

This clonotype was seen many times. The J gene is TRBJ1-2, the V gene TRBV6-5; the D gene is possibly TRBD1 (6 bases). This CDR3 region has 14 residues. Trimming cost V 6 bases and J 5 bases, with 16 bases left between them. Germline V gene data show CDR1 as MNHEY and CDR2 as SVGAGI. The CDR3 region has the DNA TGTGCCAGCAGACACGGAGAAGGGGGGTATGGCTACACCTTC. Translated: CASRHGEGGYGYTF.

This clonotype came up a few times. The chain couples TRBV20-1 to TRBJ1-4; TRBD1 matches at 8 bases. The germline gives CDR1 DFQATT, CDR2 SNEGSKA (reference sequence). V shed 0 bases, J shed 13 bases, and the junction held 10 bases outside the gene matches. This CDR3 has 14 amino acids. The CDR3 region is CSARDRDRGLGLFF. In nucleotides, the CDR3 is TGCAGTGCTAGAGATCGAGACAGGGGCTTAGGACTGTTTTTT.

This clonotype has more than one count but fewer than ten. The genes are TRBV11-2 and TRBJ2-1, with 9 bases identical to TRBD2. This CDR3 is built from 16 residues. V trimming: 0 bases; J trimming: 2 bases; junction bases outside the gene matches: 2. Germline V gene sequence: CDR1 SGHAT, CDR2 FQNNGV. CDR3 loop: CASSLEVAGAYNEQFF. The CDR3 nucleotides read TGTGCCAGCAGCTTAGAGGTAGCGGGGGCCTACAATGAGCAGTTCTTC.

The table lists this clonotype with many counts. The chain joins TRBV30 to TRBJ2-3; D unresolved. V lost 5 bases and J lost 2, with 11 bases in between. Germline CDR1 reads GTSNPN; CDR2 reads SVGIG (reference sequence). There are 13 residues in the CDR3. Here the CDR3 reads CAWSQSLTDTQYF. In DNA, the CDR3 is TGTGCCTGGTCTCAAAGTCTCACAGATACGCAGTATTTT.

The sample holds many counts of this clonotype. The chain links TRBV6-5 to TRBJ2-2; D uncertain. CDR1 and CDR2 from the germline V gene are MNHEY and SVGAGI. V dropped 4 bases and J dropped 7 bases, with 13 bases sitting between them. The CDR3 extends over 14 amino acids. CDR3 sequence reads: CASSSLLEVGELFF. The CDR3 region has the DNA TGTGCCAGCAGTTCACTGCTAGAGGTCGGGGAGCTGTTTTTT.

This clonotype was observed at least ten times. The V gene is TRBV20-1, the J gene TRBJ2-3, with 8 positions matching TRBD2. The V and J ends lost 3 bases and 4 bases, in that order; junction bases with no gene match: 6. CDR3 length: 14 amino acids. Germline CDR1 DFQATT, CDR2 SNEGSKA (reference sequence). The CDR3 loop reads CSASRGGNPDTQYF. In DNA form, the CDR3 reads TGCAGTGCTAGTCGGGGGGGAAATCCAGATACGCAGTATTTT.

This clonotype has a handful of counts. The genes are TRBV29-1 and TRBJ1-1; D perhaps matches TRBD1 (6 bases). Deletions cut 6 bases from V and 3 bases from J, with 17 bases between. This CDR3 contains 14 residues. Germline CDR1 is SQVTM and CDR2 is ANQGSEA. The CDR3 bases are TGCAGCGTGACGACGGGGGCGGCGGACACTGAAGCTTTCTTT. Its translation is CSVTTGAADTEAFF.

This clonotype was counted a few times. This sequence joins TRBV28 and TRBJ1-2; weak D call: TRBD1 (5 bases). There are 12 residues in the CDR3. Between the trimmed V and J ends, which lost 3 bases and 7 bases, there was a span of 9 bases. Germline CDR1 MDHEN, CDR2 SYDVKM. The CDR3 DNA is TGTGCCAGCAGTTTCGGGGCTCGTGGCTACACCTTC. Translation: CASSFGARGYTF.

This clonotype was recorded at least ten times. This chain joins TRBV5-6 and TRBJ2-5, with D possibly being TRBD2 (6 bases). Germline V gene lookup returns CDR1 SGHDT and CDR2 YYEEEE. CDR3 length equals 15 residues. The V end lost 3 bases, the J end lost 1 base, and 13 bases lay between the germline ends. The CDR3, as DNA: TGTGCCAGCAGCTGGGGTGGAGGGACCCAAGAGACCCAGTACTTC. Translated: CASSWGGGTQETQYF.

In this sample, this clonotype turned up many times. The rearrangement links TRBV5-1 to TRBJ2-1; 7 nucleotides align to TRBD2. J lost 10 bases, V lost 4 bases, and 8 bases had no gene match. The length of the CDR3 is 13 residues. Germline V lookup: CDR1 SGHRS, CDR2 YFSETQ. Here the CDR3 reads CASSPVLASEQFF. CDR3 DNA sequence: TGCGCCAGCAGCCCCGTACTAGCGAGCGAGCAGTTCTTC.

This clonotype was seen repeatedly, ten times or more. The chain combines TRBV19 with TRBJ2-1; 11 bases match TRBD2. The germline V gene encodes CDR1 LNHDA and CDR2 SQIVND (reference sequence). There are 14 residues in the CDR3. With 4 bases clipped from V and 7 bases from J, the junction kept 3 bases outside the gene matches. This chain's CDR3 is CASSTGLAENEQFF. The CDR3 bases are TGTGCCAGTAGTACGGGACTAGCGGAGAATGAGCAGTTCTTC.

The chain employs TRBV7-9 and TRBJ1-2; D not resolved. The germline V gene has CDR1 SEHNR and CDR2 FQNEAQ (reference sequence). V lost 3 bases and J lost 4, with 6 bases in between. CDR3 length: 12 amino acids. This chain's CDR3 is CASSFVPYGYTF. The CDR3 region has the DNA TGTGCCAGCAGCTTTGTCCCCTATGGCTACACCTTC.

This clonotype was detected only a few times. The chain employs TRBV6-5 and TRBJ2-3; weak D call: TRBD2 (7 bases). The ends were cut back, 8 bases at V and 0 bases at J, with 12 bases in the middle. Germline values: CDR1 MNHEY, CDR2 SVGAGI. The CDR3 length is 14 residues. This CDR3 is CASGGAASTDTQYF. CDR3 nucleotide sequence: TGTGCCAGCGGGGGGGCTGCTAGCACAGATACGCAGTATTTT.

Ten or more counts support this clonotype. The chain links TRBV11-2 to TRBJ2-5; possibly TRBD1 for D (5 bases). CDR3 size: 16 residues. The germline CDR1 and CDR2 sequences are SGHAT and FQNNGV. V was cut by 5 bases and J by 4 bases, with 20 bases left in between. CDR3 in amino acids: CASSPPWGTARETQYF. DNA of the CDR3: TGTGCCAGCAGCCCCCCCTGGGGCACCGCACGAGAGACCCAGTACTTC.

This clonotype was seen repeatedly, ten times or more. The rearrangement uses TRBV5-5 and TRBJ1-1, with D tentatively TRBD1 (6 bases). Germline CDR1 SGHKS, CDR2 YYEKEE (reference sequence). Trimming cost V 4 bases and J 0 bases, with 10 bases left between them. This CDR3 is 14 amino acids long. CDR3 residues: CASSPRQVNTEAFF. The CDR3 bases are TGTGCCAGCAGCCCTAGACAGGTGAACACTGAAGCTTTCTTT.